Presented here are 9 T cell receptor beta chains from one specimen sequenced in a study of a mutant IDH1 vaccine in newly diagnosed glioma. The protocol was immunoSEQ multiplex PCR, while the TCRdb copy is restricted to in-frame clones and leaves out a portion. The sample lists some 34,000 clones; 80% to 95% were seen once. For these receptors, no antigen is known. Time point specified: week 47, end of study. In every dose of vaccine, 300 ug of mutant IDH1 20-mer peptide was given alongside topical imiquimod. The starting material was PBMCs, obtained from a glioma patient whose treatment included an IDH1 peptide vaccine. The receptors stem from a middle-aged woman with glioma.

This chain uses TRBV6-5 with TRBJ2-7, with 13 bases that match TRBD2. Germline lookup yields CDR1 MNHEY and CDR2 SVGAGI. Germline trimming cut 0 bases from V and 2 bases from J; bases unmatched to any gene: 1. This CDR3 region has 16 residues. CDR3 coding DNA: TGTGCCAGCAGTTACTCTGGGACTAGCGGGGCCTACGAGCAGTACTTC. Amino acid sequence: CASSYSGTSGAYEQYF.

CDR3 sequence (DNA): TGTGCCAGCAGTCAAACAGGGGCCTCCTACGAGCAGTACTTC. It is translated as CASSQTGASYEQYF. The V gene is TRBV6-5, the J gene TRBJ2-7, with 7 bases fitting TRBD1. The trim removed 5 bases at V and 0 bases at J, leaving 4 bases unmatched. The CDR3 extends over 14 amino acids. From germline, CDR1 is MNHEY and CDR2 SVGAGI.

V and J are TRBV27 and TRBJ2-3; D unresolved. Trimming stripped 7 bases from V and 6 bases from J, with 8 bases between. The CDR3 covers 11 residues. Germline V CDR1 and CDR2: MNHEY, SMNVEV (reference sequence). CDR3 amino acids: CASTLGDTQYF. DNA of the CDR3: TGTGCCAGCACCCTAGGGGATACGCAGTATTTT.

The gene calls are TRBV18 and TRBJ2-7, with D perhaps TRBD1 or TRBD2 (5 bases each). This CDR3 region has 15 residues. The germline CDR1 and CDR2 sequences are KGHSH and LQKENI. The V and J ends lost 3 bases and 6 bases respectively, with 18 bases between them. As DNA, the CDR3 is TGTGCCAGCTCACCGGGAGACAGCGGCCGGGGCGAGCAGTACTTC. It yields the protein CASSPGDSGRGEQYF.

The gene calls are TRBV18 and TRBJ1-1; no reliable D call. With 3 bases removed from V and 7 bases from J, the gap between germline ends came to 12 bases. CDR3 length: 13 amino acids. Germline V gene sequence: CDR1 KGHSH, CDR2 LQKENI. The CDR3 DNA reads TGTGCCAGCTCACCGAACAGCTTAGATGAAGCTTTCTTT. Translating gives CASSPNSLDEAFF.

V and J are TRBV6-1 and TRBJ2-4; D perhaps matches TRBD1 (5 bases). V dropped 8 bases and J dropped 8 bases, with 16 bases sitting between them. The CDR3 consists of 13 residues. The V gene's germline CDR1 is MNHNS and CDR2 SASEGT. CDR3 amino acids: CASGAGMGDIQYF. The CDR3 nucleotides are TGTGCCAGCGGGGCAGGGATGGGCGACATTCAGTACTTC.

This clone is a singleton in its sample. This sequence joins TRBV10-3 and TRBJ2-3; D is unresolved. Germline CDR1 is ENHRY and CDR2 is SYGVKD. There are 14 residues in the CDR3. Trimming removed 6 bases at V and 1 base at J, with 11 bases between. CDR3 DNA: TGTGCCATCAGGGATAGCTTCGGCACAGATACGCAGTATTTT. Amino acids: CAIRDSFGTDTQYF.

The CDR3, as DNA: TGTGCCAGCAGCCCAAGACTAGCGGGCACCGGGGAGCTGTTTTTT. It codes for CASSPRLAGTGELFF. V usage is TRBV7-8 and J usage is TRBJ2-2; 10 bases line up with TRBD2. Germline CDR1 is SGHVS and CDR2 is FQNEAQ. V was pared by 5 bases and J by 4 bases, with 4 bases of the junction left unmatched. The CDR3 contains 15 residues.

V usage is TRBV7-9 and J usage is TRBJ2-3; 8 bases match TRBD2. CDR1 and CDR2 (germline): SEHNR, FQNEAQ (reference sequence). J gave up 0 bases and V 2 bases, and 7 bases lay outside the gene matches. CDR3 length equals 17 residues. The CDR3: CASSLYPPSGSTDTQYF. As DNA, the CDR3 is TGTGCCAGCAGCTTATACCCTCCTAGCGGGAGCACAGATACGCAGTATTTT.